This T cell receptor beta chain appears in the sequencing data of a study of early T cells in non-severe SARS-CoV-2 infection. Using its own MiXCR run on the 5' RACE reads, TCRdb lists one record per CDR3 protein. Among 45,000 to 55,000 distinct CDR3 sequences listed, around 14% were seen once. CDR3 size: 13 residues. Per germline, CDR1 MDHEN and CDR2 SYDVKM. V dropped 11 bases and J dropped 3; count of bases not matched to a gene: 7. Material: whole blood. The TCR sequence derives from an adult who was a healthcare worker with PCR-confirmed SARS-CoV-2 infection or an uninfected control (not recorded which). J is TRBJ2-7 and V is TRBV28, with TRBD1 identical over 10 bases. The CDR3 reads CAAGGTGVYEQYF. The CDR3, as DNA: TGTGCCGCAGGGGGGACAGGGGTCTACGAGCAGTACTTC. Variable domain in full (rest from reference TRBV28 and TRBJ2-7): DVKVTQSSRYLVKRTGEKVFLECVQDMDHENMFWYRQDPGLGLRLIYFSYDVKMKEKGDIPEGYSVSREKKERFSLILESASTNQTSMYLCAAGGTGVYEQYFGPGTRLTVT.